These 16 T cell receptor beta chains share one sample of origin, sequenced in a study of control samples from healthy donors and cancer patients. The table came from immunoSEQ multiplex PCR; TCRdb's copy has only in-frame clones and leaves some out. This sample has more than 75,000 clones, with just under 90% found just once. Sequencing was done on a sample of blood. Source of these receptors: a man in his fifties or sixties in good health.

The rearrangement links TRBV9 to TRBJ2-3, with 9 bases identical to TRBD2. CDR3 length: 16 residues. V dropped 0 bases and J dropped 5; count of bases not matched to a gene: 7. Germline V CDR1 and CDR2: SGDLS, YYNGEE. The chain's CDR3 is CASSVDSSGVGDTQYF. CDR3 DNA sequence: TGTGCCAGCAGCGTAGATTCTAGCGGGGTAGGAGATACGCAGTATTTT.

The CDR3 DNA follows: TGTGCCAGCAGCCAAGTTGGAGACTCTGGGGCCAACGTCCTGACTTTC. Protein sequence: CASSQVGDSGANVLTF. The chain joins TRBV4-2 to TRBJ2-6; D ambiguous. Germline V CDR1 and CDR2: LGHNA, YNFKEQ. The CDR3 length is 16 residues. V was trimmed by 1 base and J by 0 bases, leaving 7 bases between them.

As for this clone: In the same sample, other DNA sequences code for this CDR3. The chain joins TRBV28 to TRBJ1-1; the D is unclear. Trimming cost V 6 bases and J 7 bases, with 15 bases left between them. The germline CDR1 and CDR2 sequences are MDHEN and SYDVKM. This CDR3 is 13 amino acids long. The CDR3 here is CASRNRGRIEAFF. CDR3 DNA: TGTGCCAGCAGAAACAGAGGGCGCATTGAAGCTTTCTTT.

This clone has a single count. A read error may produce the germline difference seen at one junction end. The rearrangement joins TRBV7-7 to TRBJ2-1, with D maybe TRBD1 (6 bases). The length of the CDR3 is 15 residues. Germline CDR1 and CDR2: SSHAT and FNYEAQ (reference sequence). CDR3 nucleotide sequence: TGTGCTAGCAGCCCTCAGGACAGCTCCTACAATGAGCAGTTCTTC. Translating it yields CASSPQDSSYNEQFF.

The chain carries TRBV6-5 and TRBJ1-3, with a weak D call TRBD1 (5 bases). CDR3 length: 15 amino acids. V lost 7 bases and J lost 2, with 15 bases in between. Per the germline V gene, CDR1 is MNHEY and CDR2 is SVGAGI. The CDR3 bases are TGTGCCAGCACCGAGGGGCGTCTTACTGGAAACACCATATATTTT. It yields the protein CASTEGRLTGNTIYF.

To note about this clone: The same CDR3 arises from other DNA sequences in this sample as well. The CDR3 DNA reads TGCAGCGTTGAGACAGGGGGTGAGACCCAGTACTTC. Its protein product is CSVETGGETQYF. The chain is built from TRBV29-1 and TRBJ2-5, with 9 nucleotides matching TRBD1. This CDR3 is 12 amino acids long. Trimming took 3 bases from V and 5 from J; bases not matched to a gene: 1. From germline, CDR1 is SQVTM and CDR2 ANQGSEA.

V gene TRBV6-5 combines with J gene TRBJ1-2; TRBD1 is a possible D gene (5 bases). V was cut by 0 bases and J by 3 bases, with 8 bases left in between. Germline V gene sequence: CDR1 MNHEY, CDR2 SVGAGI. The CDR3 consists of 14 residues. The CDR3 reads CASSYSGAYYGYTF. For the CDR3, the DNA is TGTGCCAGCAGTTACTCCGGGGCGTACTATGGCTACACCTTC.

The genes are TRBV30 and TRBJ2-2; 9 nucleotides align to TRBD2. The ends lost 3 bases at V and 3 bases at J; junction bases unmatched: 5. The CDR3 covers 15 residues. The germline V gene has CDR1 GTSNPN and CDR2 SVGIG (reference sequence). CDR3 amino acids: CAWRDSGGYTGELFF. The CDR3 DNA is TGTGCCTGGAGGGATAGCGGGGGCTACACCGGGGAGCTGTTTTTT.

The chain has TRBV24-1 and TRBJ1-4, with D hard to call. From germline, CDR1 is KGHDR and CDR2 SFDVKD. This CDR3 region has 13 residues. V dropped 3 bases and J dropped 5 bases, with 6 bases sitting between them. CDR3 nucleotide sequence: TGTGCCACCAGTGATCCCCCAAATGAAAAACTGTTTTTT. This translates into CATSDPPNEKLFF.

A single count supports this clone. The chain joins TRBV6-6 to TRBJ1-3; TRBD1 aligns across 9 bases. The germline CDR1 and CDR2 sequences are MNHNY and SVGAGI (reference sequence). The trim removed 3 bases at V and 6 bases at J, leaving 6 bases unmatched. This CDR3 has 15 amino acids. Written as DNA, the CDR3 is TGTGCCAGCAGTTATTCAGGGACAGGGATAAACACCATATATTTT. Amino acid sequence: CASSYSGTGINTIYF.

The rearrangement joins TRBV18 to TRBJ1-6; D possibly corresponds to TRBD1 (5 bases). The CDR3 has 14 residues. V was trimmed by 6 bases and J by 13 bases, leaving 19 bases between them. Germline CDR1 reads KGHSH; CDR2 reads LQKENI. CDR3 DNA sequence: TGTGCCAGCTCGCCAGACCTATCCGGGACCCCCCTCCACTTT. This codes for CASSPDLSGTPLHF.

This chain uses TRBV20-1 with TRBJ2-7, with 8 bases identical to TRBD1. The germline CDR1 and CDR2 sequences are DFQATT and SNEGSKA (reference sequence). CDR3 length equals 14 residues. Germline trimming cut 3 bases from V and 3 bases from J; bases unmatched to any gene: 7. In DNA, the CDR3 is TGCAGTGCTAGTTCAGGGGGCAGCCTCTACGAGCAGTACTTC. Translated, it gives CSASSGGSLYEQYF.

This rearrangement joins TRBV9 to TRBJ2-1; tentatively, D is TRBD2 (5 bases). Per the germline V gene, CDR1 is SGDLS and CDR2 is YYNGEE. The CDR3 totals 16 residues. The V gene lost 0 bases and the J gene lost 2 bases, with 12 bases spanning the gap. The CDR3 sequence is CASSVDSGLAYNEQFF. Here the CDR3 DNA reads TGTGCCAGCAGCGTAGACTCCGGACTGGCCTACAATGAGCAGTTCTTC.

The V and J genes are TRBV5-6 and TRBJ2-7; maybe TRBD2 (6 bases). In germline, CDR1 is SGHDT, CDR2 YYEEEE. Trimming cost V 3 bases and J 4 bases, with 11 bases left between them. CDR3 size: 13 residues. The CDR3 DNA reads TGTGCCAGCAGCTGGGGACGGGGGTACGAGCAGTACTTC. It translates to CASSWGRGYEQYF.

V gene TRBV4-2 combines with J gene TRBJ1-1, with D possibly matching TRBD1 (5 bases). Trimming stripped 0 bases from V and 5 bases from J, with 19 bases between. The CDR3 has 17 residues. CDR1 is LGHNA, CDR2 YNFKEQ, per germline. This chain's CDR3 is CASSQEGGGLWGTEAFF. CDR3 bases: TGTGCCAGCAGCCAAGAAGGCGGGGGACTCTGGGGGACTGAAGCTTTCTTT.

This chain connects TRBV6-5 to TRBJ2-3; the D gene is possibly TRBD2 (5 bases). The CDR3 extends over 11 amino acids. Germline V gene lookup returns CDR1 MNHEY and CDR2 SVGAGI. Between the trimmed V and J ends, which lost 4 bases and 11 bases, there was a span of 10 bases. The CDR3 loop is CASSSRGGQYF. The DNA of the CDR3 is TGTGCCAGCAGTTCTCGAGGAGGGCAGTATTTT.